This TCR beta chain was identified during a study of shared clonotypes between healthy human individuals. Across the whole study: The plates for each donor numbered three CD4 naive, three CD4 memory, two CD8 naive and one CD8 memory. Findings of the study overall: Naive subsets generally exceeded memory subsets in estimated richness.

A remark on this clone: The target antigen is unknown.

Using immunoSEQ multiplex PCR, the repertoire was profiled, and TCRdb retains in-frame clones only, with some absent. This table holds about 980,000 clones, approximately 80% found once. The CDR3 is 14 amino acids. CDR1 LGHNA and CDR2 YSLEER come from the germline V gene. The V end lost 0 bases, the J end lost 7 bases, and 9 bases lay between the germline ends. V and J are TRBV4-3 and TRBJ1-4; a possible D gene is TRBD1 (5 bases). The source of this sequence is a man younger than 30 in good health. The sample was memory CD4+ T cells sorted from blood. Subset defined: CD45RA-negative fraction. The CDR3 sequence: CASSQEWGVEKLFF. CDR3 bases: TGCGCCAGCAGCCAAGAATGGGGGGTTGAAAAACTGTTTTTT.